The 27 T cell receptor beta chains below were found in one sample sequenced in a study of cytomegalovirus exposure and HLA in healthy donors. Profiled with immunoSEQ multiplex PCR; TCRdb holds only in-frame clones, not every one. The sample holds about 130,000 clones, 85% to 90% seen once. Input material: PBMCs. Every receptor here comes from a young man in good health and CMV-seronegative.

This clone was picked up a small number of times. The chain uses TRBV19 and TRBJ1-5; D possibly corresponds to TRBD1 (5 bases). The V and J ends lost 6 bases and 6 bases respectively, with 9 bases between them. Germline V lookup: CDR1 LNHDA, CDR2 SQIVND (reference sequence). This CDR3 has 12 amino acids. For the CDR3, the DNA is TGTGCCAGTAGCCAGGGTTTTCAGCCCCAGCATTTT. Protein product: CASSQGFQPQHF. The whole variable domain, filled in from reference TRBV19 and TRBJ1-5, reads DGGITQSPKYLFRKEGQNVTLSCEQNLNHDAMYWYRQDPGQGLRLIYYSQIVNDFQKGDIAEGYSVSREKKESFPLTVTSAQKNPTAFYLCASSQGFQPQHFGDGTRLSIL.

The chain combines TRBV12-5 with TRBJ1-1; 7 positions agree with TRBD1. CDR1 is LGHNT and CDR2 is FRNRAP in the germline V gene. The V segment lost 0 bases and the J segment 12 bases; nucleotides outside the gene matches: 10. This CDR3 has 14 residues. In nucleotides, the CDR3 is TGTGCTAGTGGTTTGGTAGAAGGGGGCAAGGGGACTTTCTTT. Translation gives CASGLVEGGKGTFF. The full variable domain, its missing parts supplied by reference TRBV12-5 and TRBJ1-1, is DARVTQTPRHKVTEMGQEVTMRCQPILGHNTVFWYRQTMMQGLELLAYFRNRAPLDDSGMPKDRFSAEMPDATLATLKIQPSEPRDSAVYFCASGLVEGGKGTFFGQGTRLTVV.

The chain has TRBV30 and TRBJ1-2; 9 positions match TRBD1. Trimming removed 3 bases from V and 2 bases from J; junction bases left unmatched: 7. This CDR3 is built from 15 residues. Germline CDR1 is GTSNPN and CDR2 is SVGIG (reference sequence). CDR3 nucleotide sequence: TGTGCCTGGAGGGGACAGGGACACAAAAACTATGGCTACACCTTC. Protein sequence: CAWRGQGHKNYGYTF.

This clone turned up a few times. CDR3 nucleotides: TGTGCCACCAGCAGGGGACAGGAAAATGAAAAACTGTTTTTT. It yields the protein CATSRGQENEKLFF. This chain connects TRBV15 to TRBJ1-4; 8 positions match TRBD1. V lost 3 bases to trimming and J lost 5 bases; unmatched junction nucleotides: 2. Germline-derived CDR1 and CDR2 are LNHNV and YYDKDF (reference sequence). This CDR3 is built from 14 residues.

V and J are TRBV9 and TRBJ2-1; D possibly corresponds to TRBD2 (6 bases). CDR1 and CDR2 from the germline V gene are SGDLS and YYNGEE. V lost 3 bases, J lost 9 bases, and 10 bases lay in between. The CDR3 consists of 12 residues. The CDR3 coding sequence is TGTGCCAGCAGCGGACGGAGGGGTGAGCAGTTCTTC. It codes for CASSGRRGEQFF.

The rearrangement joins TRBV5-6 to TRBJ1-4, with 10 bases identical to TRBD1. Germline V gene lookup returns CDR1 SGHDT and CDR2 YYEEEE. V lost 4 bases, J lost 6 bases, and 6 bases stayed unmatched. This CDR3 is 15 amino acids long. The CDR3 spells CASSARTGGYEKLFF. The CDR3 DNA reads TGTGCCAGCAGCGCCCGGACAGGGGGTTATGAAAAACTGTTTTTT. Full variable domain (missing parts from reference TRBV5-6 and TRBJ1-4): DAGVTQSPTHLIKTRGQQVTLRCSPKSGHDTVSWYQQALGQGPQFIFQYYEEEERQRGNFPDRFSGHQFPNYSSELNVNALLLGDSALYLCASSARTGGYEKLFFGSGTQLSVL.

The V gene is TRBV7-7, the J gene TRBJ2-2; TRBD2 might be the D (6 bases). Trimming pared 1 base from V and 6 bases from J, leaving 9 bases between. The CDR3 extends over 14 amino acids. The germline V gene encodes CDR1 SSHAT and CDR2 FNYEAQ (reference sequence). The CDR3: CASSLGTGAGELFF. The CDR3 DNA reads as TGTGCCAGCAGCTTAGGGACGGGGGCCGGGGAGCTGTTTTTT.

As regards this clone: Germline is not matched at one junction end, which may reflect a read error. The chain joins TRBV5-1 to TRBJ1-5; weak D call: TRBD1 (6 bases). Germline V lookup: CDR1 SGHRS, CDR2 YFSETQ. CDR3 size: 20 residues. CDR3 DNA: TGCGCCCGCAGCTACCTATTGGGGGGGGGCGACGGCCATAGCAATCAGCCCCAGCATTTT. Translated: CARSYLLGGGDGHSNQPQHF.

Here the CDR3 DNA reads TGTGCCAGTCGGGACTCGAACACAGATACGCAGTATTTT. Residues: CASRDSNTDTQYF. The chain uses TRBV2 and TRBJ2-3, with D perhaps matching TRBD2 (6 bases). Germline-derived CDR1 and CDR2 are SNHLY and FYNNEI. The CDR3 is made up of 13 amino acids. Trimming took off 9 bases at V and 2 bases at J, with 12 bases between the two ends.

The DNA for the CDR3 is TGTGCCAGCAGACAGGGCGATCAGGGCACCGGGGAGCTGTTTTTT. Amino acids: CASRQGDQGTGELFF. The chain employs TRBV2 and TRBJ2-2; perhaps TRBD1 as D (6 bases). Germline V lookup: CDR1 SNHLY, CDR2 FYNNEI. V gave up 6 bases and J gave up 4 bases, with 15 bases separating them. The CDR3 spans 15 residues.

The chain carries TRBV5-5 and TRBJ2-1; TRBD1 aligns across 8 bases. The V gene end was trimmed by 2 bases and the J gene end by 8 bases; junction bases not matched to a gene: 6. CDR3 size: 14 residues. Germline V gene data show CDR1 as SGHKS and CDR2 as YYEKEE (reference sequence). CDR3 in amino acids: CASSLRTGYDEQFF. CDR3 bases: TGTGCCAGCAGCTTAAGGACAGGGTACGATGAGCAGTTCTTC.

This chain connects TRBV6-5 to TRBJ2-7; weak D call: TRBD1 (5 bases). The CDR3 consists of 15 residues. Germline V gene lookup returns CDR1 MNHEY and CDR2 SVGAGI. V was shortened by 0 bases and J by 3 bases, with 12 bases between the two germline ends. This CDR3 is CASSYSKGEGYEQYF. The CDR3 bases are TGTGCCAGCAGTTACTCGAAAGGGGAAGGCTACGAGCAGTACTTC.

The V and J genes are TRBV9 and TRBJ2-1; maybe TRBD2 (6 bases). Trimming took off 0 bases at V and 5 bases at J, with 12 bases between the two ends. Germline V gives CDR1 SGDLS, CDR2 YYNGEE. CDR3 size: 15 residues. The CDR3 sequence is CASSVGTGAHNEQFF. In DNA form, the CDR3 reads TGTGCCAGCAGCGTAGGCACGGGAGCCCACAATGAGCAGTTCTTC.

This clone was seen only once. The gene calls are TRBV5-1 and TRBJ2-2; possible D gene TRBD2, 5 bases. V was clipped by 4 bases and J by 9 bases, with 16 bases between them. Germline-derived CDR1 and CDR2 are SGHRS and YFSETQ. The CDR3 sequence is 14 residues long. For the CDR3, the DNA is TGCGCCAGCAGCGACGGGATCCCCAGCAGGGAGCTGTTTTTT. Translating gives CASSDGIPSRELFF.

The gene calls are TRBV7-2 and TRBJ2-1, with D possibly matching TRBD2 (6 bases). V shed 9 bases and J shed 6 bases, with 9 bases lying between them. The CDR3 contains 11 residues. CDR1 is SGHTA, CDR2 FQGNSA, per germline. CDR3 residues: CASKLANEQFF. CDR3 sequence (DNA): TGTGCCAGTAAACTAGCCAATGAGCAGTTCTTC.

The V gene is TRBV18, the J gene TRBJ2-1; 15 bases match TRBD2. After removal of 4 bases from V and 7 bases from J, the junction contained 2 bases not matched to a gene. Looked up from germline, CDR1 is KGHSH and CDR2 is LQKENI. The length of the CDR3 is 15 residues. The CDR3 bases are TGTGCCAGCTCACGGACTAGCGGGAGGGGGAATGAGCAGTTCTTC. It codes for CASSRTSGRGNEQFF.

This clone was seen a few times. This chain links TRBV4-1 with TRBJ2-7; TRBD1 aligns across 8 bases. CDR1 and CDR2 from the germline V gene are MGHRA and YSYEKL. This CDR3 is built from 15 residues. V trimming: 1 base; J trimming: 4 bases; junction bases outside the gene matches: 6. CDR3 nucleotide sequence: TGCGCCAGCAGCCAAGCAGGGACAGGAGGTTACGAGCAGTACTTC. Residues: CASSQAGTGGYEQYF.

This chain links TRBV21-1 with TRBJ2-6; TRBD2 is taken as the D call from the table, unchecked against the DNA. TRBV21-1 is labeled a pseudogene. The CDR3 is 17 residues long. CDR3 bases: TGTGCCAGCAGCAACAACGTGGCCCCTGACTGGGCCAACGTCCTGACTTTC. Amino acid sequence: CASSNNVAPDWANVLTF.

V usage is TRBV29-1 and J usage is TRBJ2-7; possible D gene TRBD1, 6 bases. Trimming removed 1 base at V and 2 bases at J, with 15 bases between. This CDR3 has 15 amino acids. CDR1 is SQVTM, CDR2 ANQGSEA, per germline. CDR3 loop: CSVEVSGHRTYEQYF. In DNA, the CDR3 is TGCAGCGTTGAAGTGTCGGGACACAGAACCTACGAGCAGTACTTC.

The V call is TRBV4-3, the J call TRBJ2-7, with D possibly matching TRBD2 (6 bases). The ends were cut back, 5 bases at V and 5 bases at J, with 16 bases in the middle. Germline V gene sequence: CDR1 LGHNA, CDR2 YSLEER. This CDR3 has 14 amino acids. CDR3 amino acids: CASSSRLVSDEQYF. CDR3 in DNA: TGCGCCAGCAGCTCTCGACTAGTCTCGGACGAGCAGTACTTC.

This clone has more than one count but fewer than ten. The V and J genes are TRBV30 and TRBJ2-1; TRBD1 aligns across 10 bases. The V gene's germline CDR1 is GTSNPN and CDR2 SVGIG (reference sequence). Germline trimming cut 7 bases from V and 7 bases from J; bases unmatched to any gene: 10. The CDR3 consists of 14 residues. The CDR3, as DNA: TGTGCCTTAGGACAGGGGGGGATAGGGAATGAGCAGTTCTTC. As protein: CALGQGGIGNEQFF. Full variable domain (rest looked up from reference TRBV30 and TRBJ2-1): SQTIHQWPATLVQPVGSPLSLECTVEGTSNPNLYWYRQAAGRGLQLLFYSVGIGQISSEVPQNLSASRPQDRQFILSSKKLLLSDSGFYLCALGQGGIGNEQFFGPGTRLTVL.

This chain joins TRBV5-1 and TRBJ2-1, with 8 bases matching TRBD1. Trimming cost V 4 bases and J 1 base; bases outside gene matches: 4. CDR1 is SGHRS, CDR2 YFSETQ, per germline. This CDR3 comprises 15 residues. The CDR3 here is CASSPGTGSYNEQFF. Written as DNA, the CDR3 is TGCGCCAGCAGCCCCGGGACAGGTTCCTACAATGAGCAGTTCTTC.

The CDR3 DNA reads as TGTGCCAGCAGCAAATTGGTGGGCGCCCTTGAAGCTTTCTTT. Residues: CASSKLVGALEAFF. The V gene is TRBV11-2, the J gene TRBJ1-1; D unclear. Trimming shortened V by 5 bases and J by 7 bases, and 17 bases separated the two germline ends. The CDR3 runs 14 residues. Germline lookup yields CDR1 SGHAT and CDR2 FQNNGV. The complete variable domain, with remaining parts taken from reference TRBV11-2 and TRBJ1-1, reads EAGVAQSPRYKIIEKRQSVAFWCNPISGHATLYWYQQILGQGPKLLIQFQNNGVVDDSQLPKDRFSAERLKGVDSTLKIQPAKLEDSAVYLCASSKLVGALEAFFGQGTRLTVV.

The J gene is TRBJ2-2, the V gene TRBV11-2; TRBD1 is a possible D gene (5 bases). The ends were cut back, 4 bases at V and 1 base at J, with 7 bases in the middle. In germline, CDR1 is SGHAT, CDR2 FQNNGV. The CDR3 sequence is 14 residues long. CDR3 sequence: CASSSTVNTGELFF. DNA of the CDR3: TGTGCCAGCAGCTCGACAGTGAACACCGGGGAGCTGTTTTTT.

This clone was seen many times. J is TRBJ2-1 and V is TRBV6-6, with D perhaps TRBD2 (5 bases). The CDR3 contains 11 residues. From germline, CDR1 is MNHNY and CDR2 SVGAGI (reference sequence). V dropped 7 bases and J dropped 9 bases, with 10 bases sitting between them. CDR3 residues: CASTAGPEQFF. The DNA of the CDR3 is TGTGCCAGCACGGCGGGCCCTGAGCAGTTCTTC.

The genes are TRBV7-9 and TRBJ1-4; no reliable D call. Per the germline V gene, CDR1 is SEHNR and CDR2 is FQNEAQ (reference sequence). CDR3 length: 12 amino acids. V lost 5 bases and J lost 3, with 4 bases in between. In DNA, the CDR3 is TGTGCCAGCAGCCCCTCTAATGAAAAACTGTTTTTT. Translated: CASSPSNEKLFF. Full variable domain (remainder filled in from reference TRBV7-9 and TRBJ1-4): DTGVSQNPRHKITKRGQNVTFRCDPISEHNRLYWYRQTLGQGPEFLTYFQNEAQLEKSRLLSDRFSAERPKGSFSTLEIQRTEQGDSAMYLCASSPSNEKLFFGSGTQLSVL.

The J gene is TRBJ1-3, the V gene TRBV4-2, with 9 bases aligning to TRBD1. CDR1 LGHNA and CDR2 YNFKEQ come from the germline V gene. CDR3 length equals 16 residues. Trimming at V came to 1 base and at J to 5 bases, leaving 6 bases not matched to a gene. In nucleotides, the CDR3 is TGTGCCAGCAGCCAAGTTTTGACAGGGGGTAGAAACACCATATATTTT. Amino acids: CASSQVLTGGRNTIYF.